The 23 T cell receptor beta chains listed next were all sequenced from one sample in a study of blood T cell repertoires in COVID-19. Libraries were prepared by immunoSEQ multiplex PCR; TCRdb keeps only in-frame clonotypes and omits some of them. This sample has roughly 300,000 clones; around 90% occur once, and the top ten carry approximately 1.2%. Source material: PBMCs or T cells enriched from blood (not recorded which). The receptors shown here come from a woman in her 30s who had recovered from COVID-19.

V is TRBV28 and J is TRBJ1-1; TRBD1 matches at 9 bases. Germline V gene sequence: CDR1 MDHEN, CDR2 SYDVKM. V was clipped by 4 bases and J by 3 bases; unmatched bases: 6. The CDR3 spans 15 residues. The CDR3 sequence is CASSSQGAQDTEAFF. As DNA, the CDR3 is TGTGCCAGCAGTTCACAGGGGGCGCAGGACACTGAAGCTTTCTTT.

The chain recombines TRBV24-1 with TRBJ2-3; 7 nucleotides match TRBD1. This CDR3 contains 13 residues. The germline CDR1 and CDR2 sequences are KGHDR and SFDVKD. Trimming cost V 7 bases and J 0 bases; bases outside gene matches: 0. CDR3 sequence reads: CATRTGSTDTQYF. As DNA, the CDR3 is TGTGCCACCAGGACAGGGAGCACAGATACGCAGTATTTT.

The chain couples TRBV4-3 to TRBJ2-1; D is ambiguous. Looked up from germline, CDR1 is LGHNA and CDR2 is YSLEER. The germline V and J ends were trimmed by 0 bases and 6 bases, with 12 bases remaining between them. The CDR3 runs 15 residues. The CDR3 loop is CASSQDFSSFNEQFF. The CDR3 DNA reads as TGCGCCAGCAGCCAAGATTTTAGCAGTTTCAATGAGCAGTTCTTC.

The V gene is TRBV11-2, the J gene TRBJ2-5; D is unresolved. Germline V lookup: CDR1 SGHAT, CDR2 FQNNGV. The V end lost 2 bases, the J end lost 5 bases, and 9 bases lay between the germline ends. The CDR3 covers 13 residues. CDR3 DNA: TGTGCCAGCAGCTTATCCCCCGGGGAGACCCAGTACTTC. Its protein product is CASSLSPGETQYF. The full variable domain, completed using reference TRBV11-2 and TRBJ2-5, is EAGVAQSPRYKIIEKRQSVAFWCNPISGHATLYWYQQILGQGPKLLIQFQNNGVVDDSQLPKDRFSAERLKGVDSTLKIQPAKLEDSAVYLCASSLSPGETQYFGPGTRLLVL.

The chain carries TRBV6-2 or TRBV6-3 and TRBJ2-1; 11 bases align to TRBD1. The CDR3 spans 16 residues. The J segment lost 5 bases and the V segment lost 4 bases, leaving 7 bases of the junction unmatched. The V gene's germline CDR1 is MNHEY and CDR2 SVGEGT. CDR3 nucleotide sequence: TGTGCCAGCAGTTTTACGGACAGGGGGCGAGACAATGAGCAGTTCTTC. The encoded protein is CASSFTDRGRDNEQFF.

The chain links TRBV10-3 to TRBJ2-2; 8 bases are a match to TRBD1. Germline loops: CDR1 ENHRY, CDR2 SYGVKD. This CDR3 is built from 15 residues. Trimming cost V 8 bases and J 0 bases; bases outside gene matches: 5. The CDR3: CAIPGRGPNTGELFF. In DNA, the CDR3 is TGTGCCATCCCCGGCAGGGGGCCGAACACCGGGGAGCTGTTTTTT.

The chain combines TRBV11-2 with TRBJ1-6, with a possible D match to TRBD1 (5 bases). The CDR3 runs 13 residues. V shed 6 bases and J shed 7 bases, with 10 bases lying between them. Germline values: CDR1 SGHAT, CDR2 FQNNGV. Here the CDR3 reads CASSRQINSPLHF. The CDR3 DNA sequence: TGTGCCAGCAGTCGACAGATAAATTCACCCCTCCACTTT. The full variable domain, with the rest looked up from reference TRBV11-2 and TRBJ1-6, is EAGVAQSPRYKIIEKRQSVAFWCNPISGHATLYWYQQILGQGPKLLIQFQNNGVVDDSQLPKDRFSAERLKGVDSTLKIQPAKLEDSAVYLCASSRQINSPLHFGNGTRLTVT.

The chain combines TRBV6-6 with TRBJ1-2; possibly TRBD1 for D (5 bases). Looked up from germline, CDR1 is MNHNY and CDR2 is SVGAGI (reference sequence). The CDR3 spans 14 residues. V was trimmed by 0 bases and J by 6 bases, leaving 11 bases between them. CDR3 residues: CASSYSSQGNGYTF. CDR3 in DNA: TGTGCCAGCAGTTACTCGAGTCAGGGAAATGGCTACACCTTC.

In its sample, this clone was seen once. The V call is TRBV6-1, the J call TRBJ1-4, with D perhaps matching TRBD1 (5 bases). The CDR3 has 15 residues. V was clipped by 2 bases and J by 8 bases, with 15 bases between them. CDR1 and CDR2 from the germline V gene are MNHNS and SASEGT. The chain's CDR3 is CASSEKDAGGEKLFF. CDR3 nucleotides: TGTGCCAGCAGTGAAAAGGATGCGGGGGGAGAAAAACTGTTTTTT.

The chain has TRBV3-1 (or the pseudogene TRBV3-2) and TRBJ2-2, with 10 bases that match TRBD2. CDR3 length: 15 residues. Looked up from germline, CDR1 is LGHDT and CDR2 is YNNKEL (reference sequence). Trimming at V came to 4 bases and at J to 3 bases, leaving 2 bases not matched to a gene. The CDR3, as DNA: TGTGCCAGCAGCCCCCTAGCGGGGGACACCGGGGAGCTGTTTTTT. Translation: CASSPLAGDTGELFF.

V gene TRBV28 combines with J gene TRBJ1-6; D not certain. From germline, CDR1 is MDHEN and CDR2 SYDVKM. V lost 2 bases to trimming and J lost 0 bases, with 29 bases between them. The CDR3 runs 23 residues. CDR3 residues: CASSLGEDKQVMALNSYNSPLHF. The DNA for the CDR3 is TGTGCCAGCAGTTTAGGGGAGGATAAGCAGGTTATGGCCTTGAACTCCTATAATTCACCCCTCCACTTT.

The chain combines TRBV14 with TRBJ2-3; 7 bases are shared with TRBD1. Germline CDR1 reads SGHDN; CDR2 reads FVKESK. Trimming at V came to 4 bases and at J to 2 bases, leaving 6 bases not matched to a gene. The CDR3 sequence is 15 residues long. The CDR3 sequence is CASSLQGLYTDTQYF. The CDR3 DNA is TGTGCCAGCAGCCTACAGGGGTTATACACAGATACGCAGTATTTT.

The genes are TRBV2 and TRBJ2-6, with D perhaps TRBD1 (6 bases). Germline values: CDR1 SNHLY, CDR2 FYNNEI. Trimming took off 5 bases at V and 0 bases at J, with 14 bases between the two ends. The CDR3 length is 17 residues. The CDR3 DNA is TGTGCCAGCAGTACGGACAGTATCTTCTCTGGGGCCAACGTCCTGACTTTC. This sequence encodes CASSTDSIFSGANVLTF.

The genes are TRBV2 and TRBJ2-2; TRBD2 agrees at 7 bases. Losses at the gene ends were 6 bases for V and 0 bases for J; bases not matched to a gene: 1. The CDR3 spans 14 residues. Germline V gene lookup returns CDR1 SNHLY and CDR2 FYNNEI. CDR3 residues: CASSGGTNTGELFF. For the CDR3, the DNA is TGTGCCAGCAGCGGGGGGACGAACACCGGGGAGCTGTTTTTT.

V and J are TRBV7-6 and TRBJ2-7; 8 nucleotides align to TRBD2. The J segment lost 3 bases and the V segment lost 2 bases, leaving 9 bases of the junction unmatched. Germline V lookup: CDR1 SGHVS, CDR2 FNYEAQ. The CDR3 covers 16 residues. The CDR3 DNA reads as TGTGCCAGCAGCTTATTCTCCAGCGGGAGTCGCTACGAGCAGTACTTC. It specifies CASSLFSSGSRYEQYF.

CDR3 coding DNA: TGCGCCAGCAGCCAAGGACAGGGCGGCTTCCGGGCTAATGAAAAACTGTTTTTT. Its protein is CASSQGQGGFRANEKLFF. The chain uses TRBV4-3 and TRBJ1-4; 7 bases match TRBD1. V lost 1 base, J lost 3 bases, and 11 bases stayed unmatched. This CDR3 region has 18 residues. Per the germline V gene, CDR1 is LGHNA and CDR2 is YSLEER.

V usage is TRBV27 and J usage is TRBJ1-5, with 7 bases aligning to TRBD1. This CDR3 has 14 residues. J lost 1 base, V lost 6 bases, and 3 bases had no gene match. From germline, CDR1 is MNHEY and CDR2 SMNVEV (reference sequence). CDR3 nucleotide sequence: TGTGCCAGCAGCCCAGGGGGGAGCAATCAGCCCCAGCATTTT. Protein sequence: CASSPGGSNQPQHF.

There are a few counts of this clone. V and J are TRBV6-5 and TRBJ1-1; 7 nucleotides line up with TRBD1. CDR3 length: 13 residues. The germline V gene has CDR1 MNHEY and CDR2 SVGAGI. V was pared by 6 bases and J by 7 bases, with 8 bases of the junction left unmatched. The CDR3: CASRSHRGHEAFF. In nucleotides, the CDR3 is TGTGCCAGCAGGTCTCACAGGGGACATGAAGCTTTCTTT.

This chain uses TRBV29-1 with TRBJ2-7; no firm D call. Looked up from germline, CDR1 is SQVTM and CDR2 is ANQGSEA. This CDR3 spans 16 amino acids. The V gene lost 0 bases and the J gene lost 0 bases, with 15 bases spanning the gap. The CDR3 DNA is TGCAGCGTTGAAGATCGAGCGCAAGGAAGCTCCTACGAGCAGTACTTC. This gives the protein CSVEDRAQGSSYEQYF.

The chain carries TRBV5-8 and TRBJ1-5; 7 nucleotides align to TRBD1. CDR1 and CDR2 (germline): SGHTS, YDEGEE. V was pared by 2 bases and J by 4 bases, with 3 bases of the junction left unmatched. The CDR3 is 14 residues long. The CDR3 region has the DNA TGTGCCAGCAGCTTACAGGGGTATAATCAGCCCCAGCATTTT. Translation: CASSLQGYNQPQHF.

The V call is TRBV18, the J call TRBJ1-1, with a weak D call TRBD1 (6 bases). V shed 3 bases and J shed 4 bases, with 12 bases lying between them. CDR1 KGHSH and CDR2 LQKENI come from the germline V gene. CDR3 length equals 14 residues. The CDR3 protein is CASSPQGKGTEAFF. For the CDR3, the DNA is TGTGCCAGCTCACCTCAGGGGAAAGGCACTGAAGCTTTCTTT.

The rearrangement joins TRBV7-2 to TRBJ2-7; 12 nucleotides agree with TRBD1. The trim removed 0 bases at V and 2 bases at J, leaving 17 bases unmatched. Germline V gives CDR1 SGHTA, CDR2 FQGNSA. The CDR3 is made up of 21 amino acids. This CDR3 reads CASSLALSGQGAGGRAYEQYF. The DNA for the CDR3 is TGTGCCAGCAGCTTAGCGCTTTCGGGACAGGGGGCTGGGGGGAGAGCCTACGAGCAGTACTTC.

This clone was recorded once. The chain carries TRBV27 and TRBJ2-5; 10 bases match TRBD1. The CDR3 length is 15 residues. The J segment lost 5 bases and the V segment lost 6 bases, leaving 9 bases of the junction unmatched. In germline, CDR1 is MNHEY, CDR2 SMNVEV (reference sequence). CDR3 bases: TGTGCCAGCAGCCCCGGGACAGGGGACTGGGAGACCCAGTACTTC. Protein sequence: CASSPGTGDWETQYF.